The TCR beta chain under discussion was sequenced for a study of T cells in tuberculosis. Background on the study: CD1B tetramers identified T cells specific for mycobacterial lipid GMM.

Libraries were prepared by immunoSEQ multiplex PCR; TCRdb keeps only in-frame clonotypes and omits some of them. The repertoire holds some 26,000 clones, with around nine tenths as singletons. Germline V gene lookup returns CDR1 LNHDA and CDR2 SQIVND (reference sequence). After removal of 10 bases from V and 9 bases from J, the junction contained 11 bases not matched to a gene. This CDR3 region has 12 residues. Unsorted cryopreserved PBMC were sequenced, averaging around 100,000 T cells per clinical donor. Input material: PBMCs. J is TRBJ1-1 and V is TRBV19, with TRBD1 matching over 7 bases. The TCR originated in a donor between 10 and 35 years old with latent tuberculosis or without tuberculosis infection. Some clones in this sample may be carry-over from other donors' samples. CDR3 DNA: TGTGCCACAAGGGACAGTTACGAGAAAGCTTTCTTT. Translating it yields CATRDSYEKAFF.